The present T cell receptor beta chain was sequenced within a study of shared clonotypes between healthy human individuals. Study-level results: Compared with memory subsets, naive subsets generally had larger estimated richness. A few donors had roughly 5% of their naive CD4 clonotypes in common.

Under the authors' procedure: ImmunoSEQ output lacked quality scores and full-length reads, limiting matched filtering. Libraries were prepared by immunoSEQ multiplex PCR; TCRdb keeps only in-frame clonotypes and omits some of them. The D gene and trimming were derived from the DNA, and the V and J assignments and clone size from that table. Among 2.3 million or so clones listed, over 90% were seen once. Comment on this clone: Its antigen is not identified.

The split of CD4+ cells yielded CD45RA+ naive and CD45RA-negative memory subsets. Sequencing was performed on naive CD4+ T cells from PBMCs. Regarding subset: CD45RA+ positively selected. This clonotype originated in a man between 18 and 29 years old in good health. Some clones in this sample may be carry-over from other donors' samples.

The CDR3: CASSLEATGYGYTF. The CDR3 DNA sequence: TGTGCCAGCAGCTTAGAGGCGACAGGGTATGGCTACACCTTC. The chain combines TRBV7-2 with TRBJ1-2; 7 bases agree with TRBD1. CDR3 length: 14 amino acids. Germline loops: CDR1 SGHTA, CDR2 FQGNSA. V trimming: 1 base; J trimming: 5 bases; junction bases outside the gene matches: 4. Full variable domain (missing parts from reference TRBV7-2 and TRBJ1-2): GAGVSQSPSNKVTEKGKDVELRCDPISGHTALYWYRQSLGQGLEFLIYFQGNSAPDKSGLPSDRFSAERTGGSVSTLTIQRTQQEDSAVYLCASSLEATGYGYTFGSGTRLTVV.